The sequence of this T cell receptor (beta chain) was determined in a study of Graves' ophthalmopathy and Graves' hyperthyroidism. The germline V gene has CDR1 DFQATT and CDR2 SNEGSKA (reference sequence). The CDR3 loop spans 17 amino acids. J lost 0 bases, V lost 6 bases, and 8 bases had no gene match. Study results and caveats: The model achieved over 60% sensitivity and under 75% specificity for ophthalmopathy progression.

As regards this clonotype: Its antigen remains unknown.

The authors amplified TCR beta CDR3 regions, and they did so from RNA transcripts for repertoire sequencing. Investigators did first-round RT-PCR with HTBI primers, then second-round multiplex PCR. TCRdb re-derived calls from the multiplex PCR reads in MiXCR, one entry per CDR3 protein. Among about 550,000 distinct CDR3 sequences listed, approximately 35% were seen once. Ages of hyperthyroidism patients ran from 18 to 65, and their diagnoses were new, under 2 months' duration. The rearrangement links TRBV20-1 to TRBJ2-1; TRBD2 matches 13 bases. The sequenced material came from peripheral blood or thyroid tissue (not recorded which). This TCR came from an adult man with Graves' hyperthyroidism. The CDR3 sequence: CSARTSGSRLSYNEQFF. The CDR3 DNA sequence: TGCAGTGCACGGACTAGCGGGAGTCGCCTCTCCTACAATGAGCAGTTCTTC.